The clone carrying this T cell receptor beta chain appeared once. Produced via immunoSEQ multiplex PCR; TCRdb's table is partial and in-frame only. The data show 150,000 to 200,000 clones, around 90% seen once. The sample comes from a study of control samples from healthy donors and cancer patients. The CDR3 covers 13 residues. CDR1 and CDR2 (germline): SGHRS, YFSETQ. V shed 2 bases and J shed 2 bases, with 7 bases lying between them. Sequencing used blood. The receptor comes from a woman aged 45-65 years in good health. The rearrangement joins TRBV5-1 to TRBJ1-1; D gene uncertain. The CDR3 DNA is TGCGCCAGCAGCTTTGGGTACAACACTGAAGCTTTCTTT. Residues: CASSFGYNTEAFF. The full variable domain, in which reference TRBV5-1 and TRBJ1-1 provide the parts outside the CDR3, is KAGVTQTPRYLIKTRGQQVTLSCSPISGHRSVSWYQQTPGQGLQFLFEYFSETQRNKGNFPGRFSGRQFSNSRSEMNVSTLELGDSALYLCASSFGYNTEAFFGQGTRLTVV.